The clone carrying this T cell receptor (beta chain) was recorded many times. What it binds is unknown. These data belong to a study of Graves' ophthalmopathy and Graves' hyperthyroidism. RNA served as the template for amplifying TCR beta CDR3 regions. The first round was an RT-PCR with HTBI primers, and the second round was a multiplex PCR. TCRdb used MiXCR to reprocess the multiplex PCR reads, holding one entry per CDR3 protein. The table shows some 520,000 distinct CDR3 sequences, with around 15% occurring only once. Moderate-to-severe activity, CAS ≥3, NOSPECS ≥4 and duration under 3 months were recorded for donors with ophthalmopathy. Excluded were patients with other autoimmune diseases, uncontrolled infections, pregnancy or lactation. Whole-study findings and limits: Ophthalmopathy progression cases were predicted by the model with 70.59% sensitivity and roughly 72% specificity. Most thyroid-expanded clonotypes exceeding 0.001 frequency were also found in blood.

With 3 bases removed from V and 6 bases from J, the gap between germline ends came to 5 bases. The CDR3 has 11 residues. The TCR comes from a woman in her twenties or thirties with Graves' ophthalmopathy. Sequenced sample: blood. V gene TRBV12-3 or TRBV12-4 combines with J gene TRBJ1-1; D gene unclear. This CDR3 is CASSFSAEAFF. The CDR3 DNA is TGTGCCAGCAGTTTTTCGGCTGAAGCTTTCTTT.